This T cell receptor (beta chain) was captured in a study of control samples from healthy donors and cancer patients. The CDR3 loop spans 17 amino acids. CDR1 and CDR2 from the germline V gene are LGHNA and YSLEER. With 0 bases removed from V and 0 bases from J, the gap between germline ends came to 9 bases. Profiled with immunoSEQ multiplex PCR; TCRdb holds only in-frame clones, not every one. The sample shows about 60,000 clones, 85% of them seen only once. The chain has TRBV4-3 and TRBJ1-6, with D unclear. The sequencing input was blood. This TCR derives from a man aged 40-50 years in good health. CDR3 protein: CASSQDLPSSYNSPLHF. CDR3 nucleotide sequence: TGCGCCAGCAGCCAAGATCTCCCGAGCTCCTATAATTCACCCCTCCACTTT.